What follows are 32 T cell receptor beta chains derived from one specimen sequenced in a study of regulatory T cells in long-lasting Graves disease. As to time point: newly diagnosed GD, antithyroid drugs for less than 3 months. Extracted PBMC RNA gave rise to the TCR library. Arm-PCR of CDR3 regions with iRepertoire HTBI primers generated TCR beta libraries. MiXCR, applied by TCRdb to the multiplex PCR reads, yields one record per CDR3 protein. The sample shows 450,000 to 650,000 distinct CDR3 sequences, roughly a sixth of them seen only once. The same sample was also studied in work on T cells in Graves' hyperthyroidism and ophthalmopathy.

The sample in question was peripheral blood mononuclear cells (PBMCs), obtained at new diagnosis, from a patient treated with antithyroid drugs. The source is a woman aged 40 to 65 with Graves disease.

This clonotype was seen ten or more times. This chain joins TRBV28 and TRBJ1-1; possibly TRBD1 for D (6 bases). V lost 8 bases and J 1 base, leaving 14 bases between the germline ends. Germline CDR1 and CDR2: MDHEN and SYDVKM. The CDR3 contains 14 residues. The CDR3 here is CASLTQGPNTEAFF. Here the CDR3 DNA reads TGTGCCAGCCTGACTCAGGGGCCGAACACTGAAGCTTTCTTT.

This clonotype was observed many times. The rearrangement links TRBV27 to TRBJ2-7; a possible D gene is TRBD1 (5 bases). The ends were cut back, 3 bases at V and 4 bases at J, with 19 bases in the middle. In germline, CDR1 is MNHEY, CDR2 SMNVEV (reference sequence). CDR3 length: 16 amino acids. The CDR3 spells CASSFLPSTVGYEQYF. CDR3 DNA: TGTGCCAGCAGTTTCTTACCCTCGACAGTCGGATACGAGCAGTACTTC.

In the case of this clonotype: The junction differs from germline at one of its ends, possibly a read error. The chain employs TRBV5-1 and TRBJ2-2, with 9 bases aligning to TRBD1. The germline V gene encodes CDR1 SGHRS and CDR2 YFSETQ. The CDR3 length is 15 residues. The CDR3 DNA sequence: TGCGCCGGCAGCAGGGACAGGGTCAACACCGGGGAGCTGTTTTTT. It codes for CAGSRDRVNTGELFF.

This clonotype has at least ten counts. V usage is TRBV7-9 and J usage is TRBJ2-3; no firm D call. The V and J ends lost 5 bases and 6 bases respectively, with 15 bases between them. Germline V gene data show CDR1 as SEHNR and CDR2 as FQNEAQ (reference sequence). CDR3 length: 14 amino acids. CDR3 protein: CASSPPSASDTQYF. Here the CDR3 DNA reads TGTGCCAGCAGCCCTCCAAGCGCCTCCGATACGCAGTATTTT.

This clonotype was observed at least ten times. The CDR3 coding sequence is TGTGCCAGCAGCTCGACTTCGGACAGCTCCTACGAGCAGTACTTC. This translates into CASSSTSDSSYEQYF. The chain joins TRBV3-1 to TRBJ2-7; D is possibly TRBD1 (6 bases). Looked up from germline, CDR1 is LGHDT and CDR2 is YNNKEL (reference sequence). There are 15 residues in the CDR3. Between the trimmed V and J ends, which lost 5 bases and 0 bases, there was a span of 14 bases.

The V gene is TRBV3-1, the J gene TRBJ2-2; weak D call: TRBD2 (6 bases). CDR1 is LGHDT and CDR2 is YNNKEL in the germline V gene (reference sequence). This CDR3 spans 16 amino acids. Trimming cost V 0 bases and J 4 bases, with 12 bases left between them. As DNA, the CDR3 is TGTGCCAGCAGCCAAGATAGGGCGGGGCCCACCGGGGAGCTGTTTTTT. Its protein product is CASSQDRAGPTGELFF.

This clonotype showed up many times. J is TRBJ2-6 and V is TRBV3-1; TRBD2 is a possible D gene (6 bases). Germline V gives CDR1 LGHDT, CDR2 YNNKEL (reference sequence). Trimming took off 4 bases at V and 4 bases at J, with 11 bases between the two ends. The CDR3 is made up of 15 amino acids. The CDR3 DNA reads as TGTGCCAGCAGCCTTCGGGGGTTCGGGGCCAACGTCCTGACTTTC. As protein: CASSLRGFGANVLTF. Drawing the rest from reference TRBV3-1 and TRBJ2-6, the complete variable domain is DTAVSQTPKYLVTQMGNDKSIKCEQNLGHDTMYWYKQDSKKFLKIMFSYNNKELIINETVPNRFSPKSPDKAHLNLHINSLELGDSAVYFCASSLRGFGANVLTFGAGSRLTVL.

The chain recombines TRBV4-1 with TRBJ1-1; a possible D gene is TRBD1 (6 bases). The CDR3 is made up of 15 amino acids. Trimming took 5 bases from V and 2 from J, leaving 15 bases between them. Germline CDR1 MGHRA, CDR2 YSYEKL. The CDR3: CASSEFTGYNTEAFF. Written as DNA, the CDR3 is TGCGCCAGCAGCGAATTCACAGGGTACAACACTGAAGCTTTCTTT.

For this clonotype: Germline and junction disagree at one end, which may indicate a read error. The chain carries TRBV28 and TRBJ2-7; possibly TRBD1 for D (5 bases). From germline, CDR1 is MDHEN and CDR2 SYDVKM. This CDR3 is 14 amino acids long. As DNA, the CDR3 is TGTGCCAGCAGACGGGCTATAGGGGCCTACGAGCAGCACTTC. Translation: CASRRAIGAYEQHF.

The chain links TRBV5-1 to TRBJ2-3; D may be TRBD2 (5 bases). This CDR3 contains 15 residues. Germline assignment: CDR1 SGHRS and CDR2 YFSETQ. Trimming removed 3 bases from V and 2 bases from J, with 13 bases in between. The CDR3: CASSWSGVNTDTQYF. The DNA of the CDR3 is TGCGCCAGCAGCTGGAGCGGAGTTAACACAGATACGCAGTATTTT.

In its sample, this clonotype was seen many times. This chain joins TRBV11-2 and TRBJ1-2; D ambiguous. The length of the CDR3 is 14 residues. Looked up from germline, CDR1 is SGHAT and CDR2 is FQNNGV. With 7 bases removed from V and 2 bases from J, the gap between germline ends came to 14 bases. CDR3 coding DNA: TGTGCCAGCAACCCTCGCGGGTCGAACTATGGCTACACCTTC. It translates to CASNPRGSNYGYTF.

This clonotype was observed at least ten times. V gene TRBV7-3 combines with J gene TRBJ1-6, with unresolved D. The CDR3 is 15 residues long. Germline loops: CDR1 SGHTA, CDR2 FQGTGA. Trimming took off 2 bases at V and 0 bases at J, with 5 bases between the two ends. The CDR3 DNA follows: TGTGCCAGCAGCTTACTGAGCTCCTATAATTCACCCCTCCACTTT. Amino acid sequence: CASSLLSSYNSPLHF.

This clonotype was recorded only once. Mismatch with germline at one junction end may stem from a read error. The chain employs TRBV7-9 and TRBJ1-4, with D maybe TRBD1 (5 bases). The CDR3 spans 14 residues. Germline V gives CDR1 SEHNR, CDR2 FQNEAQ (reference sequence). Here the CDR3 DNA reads TGTGCCAGCAGCTTAGCGGGGGGAACTGAAATACTGTTTTTT. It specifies CASSLAGGTEILFF.

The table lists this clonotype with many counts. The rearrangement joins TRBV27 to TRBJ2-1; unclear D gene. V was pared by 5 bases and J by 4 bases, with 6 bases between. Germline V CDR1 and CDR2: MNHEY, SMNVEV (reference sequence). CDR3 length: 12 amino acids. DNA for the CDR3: TGTGCCAGCAGTAACCAATACAATGAGCAGTTCTTC. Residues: CASSNQYNEQFF.

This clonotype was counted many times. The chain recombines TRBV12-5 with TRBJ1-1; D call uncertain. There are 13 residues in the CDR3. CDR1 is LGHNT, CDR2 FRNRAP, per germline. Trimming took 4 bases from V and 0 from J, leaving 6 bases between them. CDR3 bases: TGTGCTAGTGGTTCCATTATGAACACTGAAGCTTTCTTT. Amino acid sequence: CASGSIMNTEAFF. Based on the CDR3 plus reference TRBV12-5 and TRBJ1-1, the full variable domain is DARVTQTPRHKVTEMGQEVTMRCQPILGHNTVFWYRQTMMQGLELLAYFRNRAPLDDSGMPKDRFSAEMPDATLATLKIQPSEPRDSAVYFCASGSIMNTEAFFGQGTRLTVV.

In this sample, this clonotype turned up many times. DNA for the CDR3: TGTGCCAGCAGTTCCGACAGGGGGCACTACAATGAGCAGTTCTTC. It specifies CASSSDRGHYNEQFF. This chain uses TRBV2 with TRBJ2-1; 10 positions agree with TRBD1. The J segment lost 3 bases and the V segment lost 5 bases, leaving 4 bases of the junction unmatched. CDR3 length equals 15 residues. Germline loops: CDR1 SNHLY, CDR2 FYNNEI. Full variable domain (remainder filled in from reference TRBV2 and TRBJ2-1): EPEVTQTPSHQVTQMGQEVILRCVPISNHLYFYWYRQILGQKVEFLVSFYNNEISEKSEIFDDQFSVERPDGSNFTLKIRSTKLEDSAMYFCASSSDRGHYNEQFFGPGTRLTVL.

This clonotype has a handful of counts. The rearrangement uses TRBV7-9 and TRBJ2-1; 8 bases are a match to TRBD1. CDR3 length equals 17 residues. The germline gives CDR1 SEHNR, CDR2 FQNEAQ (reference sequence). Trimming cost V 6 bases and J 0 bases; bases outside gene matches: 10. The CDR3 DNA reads TGTGCCAGCAGTCGAACAGGGGGGACGAGCTCCTACAATGAGCAGTTCTTC. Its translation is CASSRTGGTSSYNEQFF.

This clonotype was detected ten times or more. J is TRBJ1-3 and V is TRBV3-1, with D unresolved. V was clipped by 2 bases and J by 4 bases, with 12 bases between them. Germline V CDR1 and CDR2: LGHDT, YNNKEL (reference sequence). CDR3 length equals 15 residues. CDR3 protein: CASSQSRERGNTIYF. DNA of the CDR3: TGTGCCAGCAGCCAAAGTCGCGAAAGGGGAAACACCATATATTTT.

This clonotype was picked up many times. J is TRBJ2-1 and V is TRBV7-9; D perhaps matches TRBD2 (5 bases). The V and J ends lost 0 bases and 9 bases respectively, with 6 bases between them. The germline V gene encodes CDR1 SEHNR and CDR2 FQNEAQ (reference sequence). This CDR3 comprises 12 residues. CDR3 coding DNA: TGTGCCAGCAGCTTAGCTGGGAGTGAGCAGTTCTTC. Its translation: CASSLAGSEQFF.

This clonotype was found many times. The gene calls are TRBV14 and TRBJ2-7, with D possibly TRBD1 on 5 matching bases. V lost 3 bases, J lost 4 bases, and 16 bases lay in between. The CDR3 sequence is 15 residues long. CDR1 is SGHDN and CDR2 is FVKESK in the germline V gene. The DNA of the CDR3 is TGTGCCAGCAGCCAGGGGCAGAACCCATTATACGAGCAGTACTTC. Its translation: CASSQGQNPLYEQYF.

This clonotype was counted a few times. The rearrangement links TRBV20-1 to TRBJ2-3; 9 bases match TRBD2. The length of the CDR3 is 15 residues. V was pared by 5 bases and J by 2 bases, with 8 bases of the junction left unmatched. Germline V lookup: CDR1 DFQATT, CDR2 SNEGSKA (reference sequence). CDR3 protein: CSAASSGGSTDTQYF. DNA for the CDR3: TGCAGTGCTGCATCCAGCGGGGGGTCCACAGATACGCAGTATTTT.

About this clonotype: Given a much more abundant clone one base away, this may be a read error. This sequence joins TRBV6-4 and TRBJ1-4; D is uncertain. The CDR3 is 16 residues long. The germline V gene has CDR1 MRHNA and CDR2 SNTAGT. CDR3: CASSYTEYATNEILFF. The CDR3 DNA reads TGTGCCAGCAGTTACACGGAGTATGCAACTAATGAAATACTGTTTTTT.

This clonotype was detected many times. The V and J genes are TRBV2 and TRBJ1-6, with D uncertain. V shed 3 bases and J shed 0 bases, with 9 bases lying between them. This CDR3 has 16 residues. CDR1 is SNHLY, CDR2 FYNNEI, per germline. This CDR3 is CASSDVDSSYNSPLHF. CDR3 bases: TGTGCCAGCAGTGATGTGGATAGCTCCTATAATTCACCCCTCCACTTT.

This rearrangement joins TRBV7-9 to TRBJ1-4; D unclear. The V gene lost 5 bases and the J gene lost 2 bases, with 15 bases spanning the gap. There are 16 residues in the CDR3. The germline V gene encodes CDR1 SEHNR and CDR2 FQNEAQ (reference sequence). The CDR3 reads CASSATMGYTNEKLFF. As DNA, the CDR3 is TGTGCCAGCAGCGCAACAATGGGGTACACTAATGAAAAACTGTTTTTT.

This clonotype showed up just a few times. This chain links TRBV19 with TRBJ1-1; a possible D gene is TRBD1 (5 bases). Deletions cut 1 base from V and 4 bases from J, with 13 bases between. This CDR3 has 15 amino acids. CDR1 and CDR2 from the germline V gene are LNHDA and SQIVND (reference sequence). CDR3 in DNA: TGTGCCAGTAGTATAGTCCCGGGCAGGGCCACTGAAGCTTTCTTT. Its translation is CASSIVPGRATEAFF.

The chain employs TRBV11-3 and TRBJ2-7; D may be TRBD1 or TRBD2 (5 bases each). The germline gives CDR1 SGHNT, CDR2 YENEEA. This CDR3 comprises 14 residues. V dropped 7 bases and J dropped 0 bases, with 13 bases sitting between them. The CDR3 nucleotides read TGTGCCAGCACCGGGACCCTAAGCTCCTACGAGCAGTACTTC. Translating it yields CASTGTLSSYEQYF.

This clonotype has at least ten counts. The CDR3 sequence is CASSFASFGTVGDTQYF. Written as DNA, the CDR3 is TGTGCCAGCAGTTTTGCCTCCTTCGGGACAGTCGGGGATACGCAGTATTTT. The rearrangement uses TRBV12-3 or TRBV12-4 and TRBJ2-3; 7 nucleotides align to TRBD1. This CDR3 has 17 amino acids. Unmatched junction bases numbered 15, after V lost 3 bases and J lost 6 bases.

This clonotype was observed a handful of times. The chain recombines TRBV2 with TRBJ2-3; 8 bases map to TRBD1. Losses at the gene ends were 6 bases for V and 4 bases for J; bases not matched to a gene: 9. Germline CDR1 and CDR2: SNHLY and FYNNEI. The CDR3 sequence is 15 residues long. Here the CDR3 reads CASSAAGGDPDTQYF. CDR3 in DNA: TGTGCCAGCAGCGCCGCAGGGGGCGATCCAGATACGCAGTATTTT.

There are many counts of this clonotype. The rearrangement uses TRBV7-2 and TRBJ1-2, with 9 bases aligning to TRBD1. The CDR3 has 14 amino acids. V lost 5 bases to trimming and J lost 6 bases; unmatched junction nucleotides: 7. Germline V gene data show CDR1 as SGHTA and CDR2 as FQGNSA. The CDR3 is CASSLARDRDGYTF. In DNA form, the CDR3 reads TGTGCCAGCAGCCTCGCCCGGGACAGGGATGGCTACACCTTC.

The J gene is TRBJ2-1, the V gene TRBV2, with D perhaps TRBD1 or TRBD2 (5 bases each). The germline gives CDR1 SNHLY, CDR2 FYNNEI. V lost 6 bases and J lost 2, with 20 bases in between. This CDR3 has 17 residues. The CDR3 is CASSLNRDEGTYNEQFF. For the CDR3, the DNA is TGTGCCAGCAGCTTAAACCGGGACGAAGGGACCTACAATGAGCAGTTCTTC.

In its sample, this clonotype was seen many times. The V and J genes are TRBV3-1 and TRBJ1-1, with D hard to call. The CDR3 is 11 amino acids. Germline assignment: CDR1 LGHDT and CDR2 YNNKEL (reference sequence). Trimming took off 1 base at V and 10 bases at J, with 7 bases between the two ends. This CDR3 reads CASSQAGVAFF. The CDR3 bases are TGTGCCAGCAGCCAAGCCGGGGTAGCTTTCTTT.

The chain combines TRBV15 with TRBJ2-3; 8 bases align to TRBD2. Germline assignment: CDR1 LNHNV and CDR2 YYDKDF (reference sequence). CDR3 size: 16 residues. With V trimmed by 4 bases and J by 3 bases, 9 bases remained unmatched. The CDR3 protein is CATSTRGSGGTDTQYF. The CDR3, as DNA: TGTGCCACCAGCACCCGGGGGAGCGGGGGAACAGATACGCAGTATTTT. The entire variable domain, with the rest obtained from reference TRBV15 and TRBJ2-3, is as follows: DAMVIQNPRYQVTQFGKPVTLSCSQTLNHNVMYWYQQKSSQAPKLLFHYYDKDFNNEADTPDNFQSRRPNTSFCFLDIRSPGLGDTAMYLCATSTRGSGGTDTQYFGPGTRLTVL.